The clone carrying this T cell receptor beta chain was seen ten or more times. TCRdb processed the 5' RACE reads anew with MiXCR; each CDR3 protein has one entry. The sample yields tens of thousands of distinct CDR3 sequences, about 25% seen once. The sorted Tregs were CD4+CD25+CD127-/low cells. This receptor was taken from a female donor with breast cancer. Material for sequencing was tumor-infiltrating Tregs sorted from the breast tumor.

The CDR3 loop is CAIKRASGAMIVGEAFF. In DNA form, the CDR3 reads TGTGCCATCAAGAGGGCATCGGGGGCGATGATAGTGGGGGAAGCTTTCTTT. This chain joins TRBV10-3 and TRBJ1-1; D is perhaps TRBD1 (6 bases). V was trimmed by 7 bases and J by 8 bases, leaving 29 bases between them. Germline lookup yields CDR1 ENHRY and CDR2 SYGVKD. CDR3 size: 17 residues.